This T cell receptor beta chain was captured in a study of OX40 agonist ivuxolimab in advanced cancers. As for the study in general: With ivuxolimab, an agonistic anti-OX40 (CD134) antibody, patients were treated.

Sequencing used immunoSEQ multiplex PCR; TCRdb keeps in-frame clones, though not all of them. The data show some 67,000 clones, 85% seen once. Germline CDR1 and CDR2: MDHEN and SYDVKM. This CDR3 comprises 14 residues. The junction had 6 bases not matched to a gene; V was cut back by 7 bases and J by 2 bases. The chain is built from TRBV28 and TRBJ2-7; 9 positions match TRBD1. This specimen consisted of CD4+ or CD8+ T cells sorted from blood, obtained in a trial of the OX40 agonist ivuxolimab. This clonotype was sampled from an adult with an advanced solid tumor such as melanoma, head and neck, liver or kidney cancer. CDR3 sequence (DNA): TGTGCCAGCAAGACGGACAGGGGCACCTACGAGCAGTACTTC. Translating it yields CASKTDRGTYEQYF.